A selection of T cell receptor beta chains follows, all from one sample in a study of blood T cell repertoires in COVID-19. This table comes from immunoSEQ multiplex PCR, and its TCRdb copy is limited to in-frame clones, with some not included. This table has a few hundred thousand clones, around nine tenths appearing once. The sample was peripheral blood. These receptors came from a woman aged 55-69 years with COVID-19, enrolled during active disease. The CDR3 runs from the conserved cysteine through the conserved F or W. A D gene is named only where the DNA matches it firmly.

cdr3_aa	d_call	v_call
CAWSWDSYSISSYNSPLHF	NA	TRBV30
CSVGTGQGGEAFF	TRBD1	TRBV29-1
CASSLSPPRLAGNSYEQYF	TRBD2	TRBV7-3
CASILVVFKTGEYF	NA	TRBV9
CASSLPHSYEQYF	NA	TRBV5-1
CATKEGQGTDTQYF	NA	TRBV15
CASSRDRVHEQYF	TRBD1	TRBV12-3/TRBV12-4
CASRAREEGEQFF	NA	TRBV2
CASSQASSGNTIYF	NA	TRBV5-1
CASSLAGFYGYTF	NA	TRBV11-2
CASSFFGTAPYF	TRBD1	TRBV12-3/TRBV12-4
CASRVGVSSDYGYTF	NA	TRBV2
CASSAQGARNTEAFF	TRBD1	TRBV7-9